Each of the 17 T cell receptor beta chains below was sequenced from the same sample in a study of beta chain features in type 1 diabetes. What these receptors recognize is not known. Study results and caveats: Across all four CD4+ subsets, people with type 1 diabetes showed modestly shorter TCRB CDR3s.

Sequenced material consisted of expressed TCRB transcripts (all of the isolated RNA was reverse transcribed). Measured with immunoSEQ multiplex PCR; TCRdb has only the in-frame clones, and not every one. The profile covers more than 550,000 clones, with about 14% appearing a single time and 0.035% to 0.045% taken by the ten largest. The sequenced material came from naive CD4+ T cells from blood. These receptors all come from a man between 18 and 29 years old with type 1 diabetes.

This clone appeared a few times. CDR3 in DNA: TGTGCCAGCAGTCCTTGGACAGGTTTAGGTGGGGCGACCTACGAGCAGTACTTC. It translates to CASSPWTGLGGATYEQYF. The chain joins TRBV27 to TRBJ2-7; 7 bases agree with TRBD1. V shed 5 bases and J 2 bases; nucleotides not matched to a gene: 18. This CDR3 region has 18 residues. The germline V gene encodes CDR1 MNHEY and CDR2 SMNVEV (reference sequence).

The chain couples TRBV28 to TRBJ2-1; tentative D call: TRBD2 (6 bases). V lost 5 bases to trimming and J lost 6 bases, with 17 bases between them. The germline V gene encodes CDR1 MDHEN and CDR2 SYDVKM. The CDR3 contains 15 residues. The CDR3 DNA sequence: TGTGCCAGCAGTCTCCGGCTAGTCGGGGGCAATGAGCAGTTCTTC. It yields the protein CASSLRLVGGNEQFF.

This clone occurred a few times. This sequence joins TRBV4-3 and TRBJ1-4; 7 bases map to TRBD1. The ends lost 4 bases at V and 11 bases at J; junction bases unmatched: 10. Germline CDR1 is LGHNA and CDR2 is YSLEER. This CDR3 has 14 residues. Here the CDR3 DNA reads TGCGCCAGCAGCCCGGGGACAGCCGCTGAGAAACTGTTTTTT. Residues: CASSPGTAAEKLFF.

The sample holds a few counts of this clone. V usage is TRBV5-4 and J usage is TRBJ2-3, with D unresolved. Trimming pared 0 bases from V and 0 bases from J, leaving 8 bases between. CDR3 length: 15 amino acids. CDR1 SGHNT and CDR2 YYREEE come from the germline V gene (reference sequence). The CDR3 DNA reads as TGTGCCAGCAGCTTGGACTTCACTAGCACAGATACGCAGTATTTT. Its protein product is CASSLDFTSTDTQYF.

The chain recombines TRBV7-9 with TRBJ1-1; D might be TRBD1 (5 bases). Per the germline V gene, CDR1 is SEHNR and CDR2 is FQNEAQ (reference sequence). The V end was cut by 5 bases, the J end by 10 bases, with 14 bases between. This CDR3 is 12 amino acids long. CDR3 in DNA: TGTGCCAGCAGCCGAGACAGCCTGGGAGCTTTCTTT. Translated: CASSRDSLGAFF.

CDR3 sequence (DNA): TGTGCCAGCAGTTTGGGGTACGCCTACACCTTC. Translation gives CASSLGYAYTF. This sequence joins TRBV28 and TRBJ1-2; D not certain. CDR1 is MDHEN, CDR2 SYDVKM, per germline. Deletions cut 3 bases from V and 10 bases from J, with 9 bases between. The CDR3 contains 11 residues.

The V and J genes are TRBV18 and TRBJ2-1, with 9 positions matching TRBD1. Germline values: CDR1 KGHSH, CDR2 LQKENI. Unmatched junction bases numbered 4, after V lost 3 bases and J lost 4 bases. This CDR3 is built from 15 residues. CDR3 residues: CASSPVGQGYNEQFF. In DNA, the CDR3 is TGTGCCAGCTCACCTGTGGGACAGGGATACAATGAGCAGTTCTTC.

This clone was recorded a few times. This chain connects TRBV6-5 to TRBJ1-5; D is uncertain. The CDR3 runs 15 residues. V shed 0 bases and J shed 5 bases, with 11 bases lying between them. Germline V CDR1 and CDR2: MNHEY, SVGAGI. The CDR3 DNA sequence: TGTGCCAGCAGTTACTCGAAAAGATTCGATCAGCCCCAGCATTTT. Translated, it gives CASSYSKRFDQPQHF.

This clone was observed a few times. The chain recombines TRBV30 with TRBJ2-1; D is undetermined. Trimming shortened V by 2 bases and J by 1 base, and 12 bases separated the two germline ends. CDR1 is GTSNPN, CDR2 SVGIG, per germline (reference sequence). There are 15 residues in the CDR3. The DNA for the CDR3 is TGTGCCTGGAGTATAAGGGCTTCTTCCTACAATGAGCAGTTCTTC. It codes for CAWSIRASSYNEQFF.

The rearrangement joins TRBV11-3 to TRBJ2-6; the D is unclear. The ends were cut back, 4 bases at V and 0 bases at J, with 10 bases in the middle. CDR1 is SGHNT and CDR2 is YENEEA in the germline V gene. This CDR3 has 16 residues. This CDR3 reads CASSSDKRSGANVLTF. The CDR3 nucleotides read TGTGCCAGCAGCTCCGACAAGCGCTCTGGGGCCAACGTCCTGACTTTC.

There are a few counts of this clone. This chain joins TRBV7-9 and TRBJ1-1; no definite D call. The V end lost 6 bases, the J end lost 1 base, and 12 bases lay between the germline ends. The length of the CDR3 is 14 residues. Germline V gene lookup returns CDR1 SEHNR and CDR2 FQNEAQ (reference sequence). In DNA form, the CDR3 reads TGTGCCAGCAGGGATCAGTCGCGGAACACTGAAGCTTTCTTT. It translates to CASRDQSRNTEAFF. The full variable domain, completed using reference TRBV7-9 and TRBJ1-1, is DTGVSQNPRHKITKRGQNVTFRCDPISEHNRLYWYRQTLGQGPEFLTYFQNEAQLEKSRLLSDRFSAERPKGSFSTLEIQRTEQGDSAMYLCASRDQSRNTEAFFGQGTRLTVV.

Of note for this clone: Other nucleotide sequences in the sample specify the same CDR3. The chain uses TRBV28 and TRBJ1-5; unclear D gene. Looked up from germline, CDR1 is MDHEN and CDR2 is SYDVKM. This CDR3 is built from 14 residues. V dropped 3 bases and J dropped 2 bases, with 8 bases sitting between them. The CDR3 nucleotides are TGTGCCAGCAGTTTTGGATGGGGCAATCAGCCCCAGCATTTT. It yields the protein CASSFGWGNQPQHF.

The V gene is TRBV2, the J gene TRBJ1-2, with 10 bases aligning to TRBD1. V was pared by 9 bases and J by 8 bases, with 3 bases of the junction left unmatched. CDR1 is SNHLY, CDR2 FYNNEI, per germline. CDR3 length: 11 amino acids. CDR3 coding DNA: TGTGCCAGGGGGACAGGGGACGGCTACACCTTC. This sequence encodes CARGTGDGYTF.

This clone was detected a few times. The rearrangement uses TRBV28 and TRBJ2-1, with D perhaps TRBD1 (6 bases). Germline loops: CDR1 MDHEN, CDR2 SYDVKM. Deletions cut 7 bases from V and 3 bases from J, with 16 bases between. The CDR3 length is 15 residues. The CDR3 DNA sequence: TGTGCCAGCATCCCAGGGCCAGGGGACTACAATGAGCAGTTCTTC. Its protein product is CASIPGPGDYNEQFF.

The gene calls are TRBV11-2 and TRBJ2-1; 9 bases match TRBD1. Trimming took 5 bases from V and 5 from J; bases not matched to a gene: 10. CDR1 is SGHAT, CDR2 FQNNGV, per germline. CDR3 length: 16 residues. The CDR3 nucleotides are TGTGCCAGCAGCACCGGGCGGGACAGGGCTGACAATGAGCAGTTCTTC. Residues: CASSTGRDRADNEQFF. Based on the CDR3 plus reference TRBV11-2 and TRBJ2-1, the full variable domain is EAGVAQSPRYKIIEKRQSVAFWCNPISGHATLYWYQQILGQGPKLLIQFQNNGVVDDSQLPKDRFSAERLKGVDSTLKIQPAKLEDSAVYLCASSTGRDRADNEQFFGPGTRLTVL.

V usage is TRBV28 and J usage is TRBJ2-7; possible D gene TRBD2, 6 bases. The CDR3 covers 13 residues. Trimming removed 5 bases at V and 4 bases at J, with 12 bases between. The germline CDR1 and CDR2 sequences are MDHEN and SYDVKM. This CDR3 is CASSPPSVYEQYF. The CDR3 nucleotides are TGTGCCAGCAGTCCTCCTAGCGTGTACGAGCAGTACTTC.

The chain combines TRBV5-4 with TRBJ1-2; D is uncertain. Germline loops: CDR1 SGHNT, CDR2 YYREEE (reference sequence). This CDR3 contains 15 residues. The V end was cut by 0 bases, the J end by 5 bases, with 14 bases between. The DNA for the CDR3 is TGTGCCAGCAGCTTGGCCTCCCCCCGAGGGTATGGCTACACCTTC. It encodes CASSLASPRGYGYTF.